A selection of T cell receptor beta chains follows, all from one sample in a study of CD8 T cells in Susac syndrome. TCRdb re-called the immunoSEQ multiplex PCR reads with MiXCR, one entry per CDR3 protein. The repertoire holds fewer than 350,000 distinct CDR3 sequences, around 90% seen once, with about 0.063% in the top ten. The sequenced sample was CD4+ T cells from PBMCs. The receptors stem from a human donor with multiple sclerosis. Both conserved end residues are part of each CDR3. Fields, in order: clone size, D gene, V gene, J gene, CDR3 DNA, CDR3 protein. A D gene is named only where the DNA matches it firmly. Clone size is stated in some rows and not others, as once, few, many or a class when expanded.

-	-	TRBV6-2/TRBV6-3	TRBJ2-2	TGTGCCAGCAGCCCTTATGGCGGGGAGCTGTTTTTT	CASSPYGGELFF
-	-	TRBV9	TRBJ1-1	TGTGCCAGCAGCGTAGATCCAGGCCGGAACACTGAAGCTTTCTTT	CASSVDPGRNTEAFF
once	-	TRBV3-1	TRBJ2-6	TGTGCCAGCAGCCAAGGGAGTTACTCTGGGGCCAACGTCCTGACTTTC	CASSQGSYSGANVLTF
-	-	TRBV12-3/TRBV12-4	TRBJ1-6	TGTGCCAGCAGCTCGGGGTCCTATAATTCACCCCTCCACTTT	CASSSGSYNSPLHF
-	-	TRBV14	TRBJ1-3	TGTGCCAGCAGCCGGAACGTCGGAAACACCATATATTTT	CASSRNVGNTIYF
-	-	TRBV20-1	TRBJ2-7	TGCAGTGCCCAAGAGACAGCCACCTACGAGCAGTACTTC	CSAQETATYEQYF
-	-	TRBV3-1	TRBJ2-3	TGTGCCAGCAGCCCGACAGGCCCATTGACAGATACGCAGTATTTT	CASSPTGPLTDTQYF
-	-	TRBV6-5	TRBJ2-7	TGTGCCAGCAGTTCCTCCACAGGGTCCCGCGAGCAGTACTTC	CASSSSTGSREQYF
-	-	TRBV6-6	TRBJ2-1	TGTGCCAGCAGTTACGTACCGGATAATGAGCAGTTCTTC	CASSYVPDNEQFF
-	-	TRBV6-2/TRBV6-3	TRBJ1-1	TGTGCCAGCAAATCGTTTAACCGGGGAGGAACTGAAGCTTTCTTT	CASKSFNRGGTEAFF
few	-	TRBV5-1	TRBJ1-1	TGCGCCAGCACGTCTCAGCTGGGGGGACCAGGCACTGAAGCTTTCTTT	CASTSQLGGPGTEAFF
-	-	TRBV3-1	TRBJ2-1	TGTGCCAGCAGCCAGGGACCGTCGGGTGAGCAGTTCTTC	CASSQGPSGEQFF
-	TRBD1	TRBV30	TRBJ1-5	TGTGCCTGGGGCAGGGGGAACAATCAGCCCCAGCATTTT	CAWGRGNNQPQHF
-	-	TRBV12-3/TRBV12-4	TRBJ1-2	TGTGCCAGCAGGAGAGGGCAGATAGATAACTATGGCTACACCTTC	CASRRGQIDNYGYTF
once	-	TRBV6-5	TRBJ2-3	TGTGCCAGCAGGGACCCACGATATCTAACAGATACGCAGTATTTT	CASRDPRYLTDTQYF
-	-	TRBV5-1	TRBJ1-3	TGCGCCAGCAGCTTGCAAAGCCTCTCTGGAAACACCATATATTTT	CASSLQSLSGNTIYF
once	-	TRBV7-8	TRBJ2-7	TGTGCCAGCAGCGCCCGCGGGACACGCGTCGCCGGGACGGCCTACGGGCAGTACTTC	CASSARGTRVAGTAYGQYF
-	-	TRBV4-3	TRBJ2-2	TGCGCCAGCAGCCTTTCGACTAGCACCGGGGAGCTGTTTTTT	CASSLSTSTGELFF
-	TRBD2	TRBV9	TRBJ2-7	TGTGCCAGCAGCGCGGGACTAGCGAATACCTACGAGCAGTACTTC	CASSAGLANTYEQYF
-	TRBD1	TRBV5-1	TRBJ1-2	TGCGCCAGCAGCTCCGGGACAGGGGATTATGGCTACACCTTC	CASSSGTGDYGYTF
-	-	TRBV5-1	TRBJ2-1	TGCGCCAGCAGCCCCAACAGGGCATACTACAATGAGCAGTTCTTC	CASSPNRAYYNEQFF
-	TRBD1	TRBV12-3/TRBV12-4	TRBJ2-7	TGTGCCAGCGGCACCGCCGGGACAGGGGGCTTCGAGCAGTACTTC	CASGTAGTGGFEQYF
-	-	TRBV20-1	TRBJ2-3	TGCAGTGCTAGGATGGGGAGTCGAGGATCAGATACGCAGTATTTT	CSARMGSRGSDTQYF
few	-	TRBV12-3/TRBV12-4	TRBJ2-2	TGTGCCAGCAGTTTGGGCACTGGGGAGCTGTTTTTT	CASSLGTGELFF
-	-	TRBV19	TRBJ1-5	TGTGCCAGTAGTTTGGGAGGCGGAGGGGGGGCCCAGCATTTT	CASSLGGGGGAQHF
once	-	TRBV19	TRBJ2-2	TGTGCCAGCCGATCGAGGGGCACCGGGGAGCTGTTTTTT	CASRSRGTGELFF
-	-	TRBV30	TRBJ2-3	TGTGCCTGGAGTGGGGGGCGCGGTACGCAGTATTTT	CAWSGGRGTQYF
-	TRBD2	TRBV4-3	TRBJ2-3	TGCGCCAGCAGCAAACTACCGGGACTAGTGATACCAGATACGCAGTATTTT	CASSKLPGLVIPDTQYF
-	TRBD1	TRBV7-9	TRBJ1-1	TGTGCCAGCAGCTCTAGGGGACAGGGATACACTGAAGCTTTCTTT	CASSSRGQGYTEAFF
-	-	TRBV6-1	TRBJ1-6	TGTGCCAGCAGAGTTGGGCACTCCGGGACTGGGATTTTTTCCCTCCACTTT	CASRVGHSGTGIFSLHF
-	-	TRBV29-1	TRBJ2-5	TGCAGCGTTCGGGGTGTTGGGGGGTGGAGCCAAGAGACCCAGTACTTC	CSVRGVGGWSQETQYF
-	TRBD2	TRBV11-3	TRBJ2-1	TGTGCCAGCAGCCCTCGGACTAGCGGGAATGTTGAGCAGTTCTTC	CASSPRTSGNVEQFF
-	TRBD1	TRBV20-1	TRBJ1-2	TGCAGTGCTGGAGCCGGGACAGGGGACTATGGCTACACCTTC	CSAGAGTGDYGYTF
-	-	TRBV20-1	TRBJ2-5	TGCAGTGCTCTTAACCCCCTTCAGGCCCAAGAGACCCAGTACTTC	CSALNPLQAQETQYF
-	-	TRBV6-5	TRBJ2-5	TGTGCCAGCAGTTACTGGGGTCCCGGGGGGACCCAGTACTTC	CASSYWGPGGTQYF
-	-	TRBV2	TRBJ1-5	TGTGCCAGCAGTGAGGTTAATAGCAATCAGCCCCAGCATTTT	CASSEVNSNQPQHF
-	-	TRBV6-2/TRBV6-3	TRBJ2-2	TGTGCCAGCAACACCCGGGGGCTAGCGAGGAACACCGGGGAGCTGTTTTTT	CASNTRGLARNTGELFF
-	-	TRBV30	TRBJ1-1	TGTGCCTGCATCCCCACTGGGCTCCCCACTGAAGCTTTCTTT	CACIPTGLPTEAFF
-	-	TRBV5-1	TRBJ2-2	TGCGCCAGCAGCTTGGCCCGCGGGAACACCGGGGAGCTGTTTTTT	CASSLARGNTGELFF